The TCR beta chain under discussion was sequenced for a study of response to subunit inactivated influenza vaccine. TCRdb ran MiXCR on the RT-PCR reads and lists one entry per CDR3 protein. Of more than 400,000 distinct CDR3 sequences in the sample, roughly 9.7% are singletons; the top ten hold more than 10%. The study's findings and limits: New T cells are recruited in small numbers by each seasonal influenza vaccination, according to the authors' suggestion.

The germline V gene encodes CDR1 SGHTA and CDR2 FQGNSA. The CDR3 is made up of 14 amino acids. V lost 4 bases, J lost 3 bases, and 12 bases lay in between. For this clonotype: Its antigen is as yet unknown.

Sequencing used PBMCs from blood, obtained about 40 days after vaccination. The chain has TRBV7-2 and TRBJ1-1; a possible D gene is TRBD1 (5 bases). The TCR was taken from a man aged 50-60 years who received an inactivated influenza vaccine. CDR3 protein: CASSWTRGDTEAFF. The CDR3 DNA reads as TGTGCCAGCAGCTGGACTAGGGGAGACACTGAAGCTTTCTTT.